This TCR beta chain derives from a study of blood T cell repertoires in COVID-19. Authors' processing steps: The assay estimated nucleated cells by amplifying reference gene primers. Method: immunoSEQ multiplex PCR; TCRdb's copy keeps in-frame clones and lacks some. For V, J and clone size, that table is used; D and trimming come from the DNA. The table includes around 470,000 clones, 90% detected once. Each participant's cohort was designated according to participant-reported clinical history. The CDR3 is made up of 15 amino acids. Unmatched junction bases numbered 5, after V lost 4 bases and J lost 7 bases. CDR1 is SGHAT and CDR2 is FQDESV in the germline V gene (reference sequence).

What was sequenced was PBMCs or T cells enriched from blood (not recorded which). This sequence originates from a man between 18 and 29 years old who had recovered from COVID-19. The chain carries TRBV11-1 and TRBJ1-6; TRBD1 agrees at 9 bases. The DNA for the CDR3 is TGTGCCAGCAGCTCCCGGGACAGGGTAAATTCACCCCTCCACTTT. This gives the protein CASSSRDRVNSPLHF.